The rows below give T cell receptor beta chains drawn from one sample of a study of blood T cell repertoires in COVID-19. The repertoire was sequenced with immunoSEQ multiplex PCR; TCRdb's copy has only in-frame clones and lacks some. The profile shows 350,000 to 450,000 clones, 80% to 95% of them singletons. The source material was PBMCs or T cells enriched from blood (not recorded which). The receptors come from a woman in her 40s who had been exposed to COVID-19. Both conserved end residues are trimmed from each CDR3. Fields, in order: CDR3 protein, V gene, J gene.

cdr3_aa: ATSDPGLAGDNEQF
v_call: TRBV24-1
j_call: TRBJ2-1

cdr3_aa: ASRRTVNNSPLH
v_call: TRBV7-6
j_call: TRBJ1-6

cdr3_aa: ASSTQCSYNSPLH
v_call: TRBV21-1
j_call: TRBJ1-6

cdr3_aa: ASSQVTSTEAF
v_call: TRBV4-3
j_call: TRBJ1-1

cdr3_aa: ASSLEREADTQY
v_call: TRBV5-1
j_call: TRBJ2-3

cdr3_aa: ATSSPLRGNYNSPLH
v_call: TRBV15
j_call: TRBJ1-6

cdr3_aa: ASSGGIGKAGTKNIQY
v_call: TRBV2
j_call: TRBJ2-4

cdr3_aa: ASSRGWASNNEQF
v_call: TRBV7-3
j_call: TRBJ2-1

cdr3_aa: ASSLRDRDNEKLF
v_call: TRBV5-4
j_call: TRBJ1-4

cdr3_aa: ASTHTGGNEKLF
v_call: TRBV19
j_call: TRBJ1-4

cdr3_aa: ASSRGINSGGYNEQF
v_call: TRBV25-1
j_call: TRBJ2-1

cdr3_aa: ASSEGVRTGELF
v_call: TRBV6-4
j_call: TRBJ2-2

cdr3_aa: AWSEGPNEQF
v_call: TRBV30
j_call: TRBJ2-1

cdr3_aa: ASSLGENTIY
v_call: TRBV12-3/TRBV12-4
j_call: TRBJ1-3

cdr3_aa: ASSSQGAGTEAF
v_call: TRBV2
j_call: TRBJ1-1

cdr3_aa: ASSPPLRTGGYEQY
v_call: TRBV18
j_call: TRBJ2-7

cdr3_aa: ASRPSSYNEQF
v_call: TRBV7-2
j_call: TRBJ2-1

cdr3_aa: ASSLGQGATTGANVLT
v_call: TRBV7-3
j_call: TRBJ2-6

cdr3_aa: ASSTLPRTGVSQPQH
v_call: TRBV19
j_call: TRBJ1-5

cdr3_aa: ASSLGHSNTEAF
v_call: TRBV7-6
j_call: TRBJ1-1

cdr3_aa: ASSFYGTSGILNIQY
v_call: TRBV11-3
j_call: TRBJ2-4

cdr3_aa: AIRDIDNSPLH
v_call: TRBV2
j_call: TRBJ1-6

cdr3_aa: ASSPLEGRDQPQH
v_call: TRBV9
j_call: TRBJ1-5

cdr3_aa: ASSIKGLTYNEQF
v_call: TRBV19
j_call: TRBJ2-1

cdr3_aa: ASTDYTNTEAF
v_call: TRBV5-1
j_call: TRBJ1-1

cdr3_aa: ASSLEEGRGEAF
v_call: TRBV7-2
j_call: TRBJ1-1

cdr3_aa: ASSVRRELPLDEQF
v_call: TRBV9
j_call: TRBJ2-1

cdr3_aa: ASSFNGETEAF
v_call: TRBV5-1
j_call: TRBJ1-1

cdr3_aa: ASSDRAGTEAF
v_call: TRBV2
j_call: TRBJ1-1

cdr3_aa: ASSIGEDYGYT
v_call: TRBV19
j_call: TRBJ1-2

cdr3_aa: ASNSDRDEQF
v_call: TRBV12-3/TRBV12-4
j_call: TRBJ2-1

cdr3_aa: SASRTGGYT
v_call: TRBV20-1
j_call: TRBJ1-2

cdr3_aa: ASSLVGGMGEQY
v_call: TRBV7-9
j_call: TRBJ2-7

cdr3_aa: AWSGPGTGAVSNQPQH
v_call: TRBV30
j_call: TRBJ1-5

cdr3_aa: ASRGTGKGYEQY
v_call: TRBV5-6
j_call: TRBJ2-7

cdr3_aa: ASGQGVEGKLF
v_call: TRBV7-2
j_call: TRBJ1-4